This T cell receptor beta chain was recorded in a study of Tregs in tolerant kidney transplant recipients. Overall study findings and caveats: The small number of patients limits these findings pending further validation. Some patients' samples used different primers over time, so nucleotide sequences weren't comparable. No direct test of biological reproducibility was done here.

Thawed PBMCs were FACS-sorted into unstimulated CD4+CD25+CD127- regulatory T cells, CD4+CD25- non-regulatory cells, CD4 and CD8 cells. Details on this clone: Antigen: not known. The missing CDR3 end, 3 residues past where the read stops, is filled in from the germline J gene.

Repertoires were generated with immunoSEQ multiplex PCR, while TCRdb's copy carries only in-frame clones and drops some. The sample table sets out approximately 49,000 clones. The CDR3 runs to 16 residues. V gave up 4 bases and J gave up 3 bases, with 16 bases separating them. Germline CDR1 reads MNHNS; CDR2 reads SASEGT. Sample: CD4+ T cells from blood, taken before the transplant. This chain links TRBV6-1 with TRBJ1-5; D possibly corresponds to TRBD1 (6 bases). The clonotype was recovered from a human donor who received a combined kidney and bone marrow transplant. The sequenced CDR3 bases are TGTGCCAGCAGTGGGGAAGGGGACACCTACAATCAGCCC. Its protein product is CASSGEGDTYNQP. The entire CDR3 reads CASSGEGDTYNQPQHF.